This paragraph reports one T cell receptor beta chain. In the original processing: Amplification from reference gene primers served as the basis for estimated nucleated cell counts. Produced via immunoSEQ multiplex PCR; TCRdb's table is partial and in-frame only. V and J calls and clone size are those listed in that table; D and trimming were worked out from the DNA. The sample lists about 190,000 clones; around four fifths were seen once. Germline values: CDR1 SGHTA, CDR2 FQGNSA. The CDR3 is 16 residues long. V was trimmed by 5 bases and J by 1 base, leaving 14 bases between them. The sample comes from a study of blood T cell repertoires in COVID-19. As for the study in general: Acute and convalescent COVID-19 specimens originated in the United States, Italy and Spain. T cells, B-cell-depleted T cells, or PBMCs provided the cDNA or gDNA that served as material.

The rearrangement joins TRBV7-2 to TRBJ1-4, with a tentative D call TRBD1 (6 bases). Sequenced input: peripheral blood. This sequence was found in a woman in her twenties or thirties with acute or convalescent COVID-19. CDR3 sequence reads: CASSLGRGRTNEKLFF. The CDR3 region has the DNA TGTGCCAGCAGCCTCGGGAGGGGGAGAACTAATGAAAAACTGTTTTTT.